Following are 14 T cell receptor beta chains from one sample sequenced in a study of blood T cell repertoires in COVID-19. Data came from immunoSEQ multiplex PCR; TCRdb stores just in-frame clones and leaves some out. The sample has a few hundred thousand clones, 82% seen once. The specimen was peripheral blood. The receptors were gathered from a woman aged 80 or over with COVID-19, enrolled during active disease.

This chain joins TRBV13 and TRBJ2-1, with unresolved D. V dropped 5 bases and J dropped 4 bases, with 12 bases sitting between them. Germline V gene data show CDR1 as PRHDT and CDR2 as FYEKMQ (reference sequence). The CDR3 covers 14 residues. The CDR3 loop is CASSRSRIYNEQFF. CDR3 DNA: TGTGCCAGCAGCCGGAGTAGAATTTACAATGAGCAGTTCTTC.

The V call is TRBV3-1 (or the pseudogene TRBV3-2), the J call TRBJ1-1; 7 bases align to TRBD1. CDR3 length equals 14 residues. Germline CDR1 LGHDT, CDR2 YNNKEL (reference sequence). The V segment lost 5 bases and the J segment 3 bases; nucleotides outside the gene matches: 6. The CDR3 reads CASSSRQGHTEAFF. CDR3 DNA sequence: TGTGCCAGCAGCTCCCGACAGGGACACACTGAAGCTTTCTTT.

The chain combines TRBV6-5 with TRBJ2-2; TRBD2 is a possible D gene (5 bases). The CDR3 covers 12 residues. Per germline, CDR1 MNHEY and CDR2 SVGAGI. Trimming shortened V by 8 bases and J by 5 bases, and 9 bases separated the two germline ends. The DNA for the CDR3 is TGTGCCAGCCGGGAATATACCGGGGAGCTGTTTTTT. Translated, it gives CASREYTGELFF.

This chain uses TRBV10-1 with TRBJ1-6, with D perhaps TRBD1 (6 bases). The CDR3 runs to 13 residues. V gave up 5 bases and J gave up 5 bases, with 7 bases separating them. Germline CDR1 reads WNHNN; CDR2 reads SYGVQD (reference sequence). CDR3 protein: CASSRTDNSPLHF. The CDR3 DNA is TGCGCCAGCAGTCGGACAGATAATTCACCCCTCCACTTT.

The chain links TRBV6-6 to TRBJ1-2; 7 bases align to TRBD1. The length of the CDR3 is 15 residues. The V and J ends lost 0 bases and 6 bases, in that order; junction bases with no gene match: 7. In germline, CDR1 is MNHNY, CDR2 SVGAGI (reference sequence). The CDR3 nucleotides are TGTGCCAGCAGTTACTCGACCGGAGGGACAGATGGCTACACCTTC. The encoded protein is CASSYSTGGTDGYTF.

The chain has TRBV28 and TRBJ1-6; a weak D match, TRBD1 (6 bases). Looked up from germline, CDR1 is MDHEN and CDR2 is SYDVKM. This CDR3 has 16 amino acids. V was pared by 1 base and J by 5 bases, with 12 bases between. The CDR3 reads CASSLSDRLNNSPLHF. The CDR3, as DNA: TGTGCCAGCAGTTTATCGGACAGACTCAATAATTCACCCCTCCACTTT.

CDR3 DNA sequence: TGTGCCAGCAGTTTGGGCAGCTACGAGCAGTACTTC. Protein product: CASSLGSYEQYF. This rearrangement joins TRBV28 to TRBJ2-7; D is uncertain. V was clipped by 3 bases and J by 3 bases, with 6 bases between them. The CDR3 is made up of 12 amino acids. The germline V gene has CDR1 MDHEN and CDR2 SYDVKM.

This clone was observed a few times. The chain employs TRBV25-1 and TRBJ1-4, with TRBD1 identical over 8 bases. CDR3 length equals 13 residues. Germline CDR1 reads MGHDK; CDR2 reads SYGVNS. Unmatched junction bases numbered 4, after V lost 6 bases and J lost 7 bases. The CDR3 loop reads CASRAQGGEKLFF. CDR3 DNA: TGTGCCAGCAGAGCACAGGGGGGTGAAAAACTGTTTTTT.

The genes are TRBV27 and TRBJ1-2; D remains ambiguous. Germline V lookup: CDR1 MNHEY, CDR2 SMNVEV (reference sequence). The CDR3 is 14 residues long. V was cut by 6 bases and J by 2 bases, with 13 bases left in between. In nucleotides, the CDR3 is TGTGCCAGCAGGAGATCCGGAGAAAACTATGGCTACACCTTC. It translates to CASRRSGENYGYTF.

This chain joins TRBV10-3 and TRBJ2-7, with D perhaps matching TRBD2 (6 bases). There are 11 residues in the CDR3. V was clipped by 5 bases and J by 7 bases, with 9 bases between them. From germline, CDR1 is ENHRY and CDR2 SYGVKD. The DNA for the CDR3 is TGTGCCATCAGTAAGGGAGGAGAGCAGTACTTC. Its protein is CAISKGGEQYF.

Comment on this clone: Other DNA sequences in the sample encode the same CDR3. The chain recombines TRBV10-3 with TRBJ1-1; 7 positions agree with TRBD1. V lost 5 bases and J lost 2; bases outside the gene matches: 2. The germline gives CDR1 ENHRY, CDR2 SYGVKD. The CDR3 covers 13 residues. The CDR3 reads CAISRQGNTEAFF. CDR3 nucleotides: TGTGCCATCAGTAGACAGGGCAACACTGAAGCTTTCTTT.

V gene TRBV7-2 combines with J gene TRBJ2-3, with 8 bases lining up with TRBD1. The CDR3 is 15 amino acids. The V segment lost 4 bases and the J segment 3 bases; nucleotides outside the gene matches: 6. CDR1 is SGHTA and CDR2 is FQGNSA in the germline V gene. The CDR3 coding sequence is TGTGCCAGCAGCTCCCAGGGGGCGGGAACAGATACGCAGTATTTT. Amino acids: CASSSQGAGTDTQYF.

This clone turned up a few times. The chain recombines TRBV7-9 with TRBJ2-5; D not certain. The length of the CDR3 is 13 residues. V was clipped by 3 bases and J by 4 bases, with 9 bases between them. CDR1 SEHNR and CDR2 FQNEAQ come from the germline V gene (reference sequence). The CDR3 DNA follows: TGTGCCAGCAGCTTCGGTATTGGAGAGACCCAGTACTTC. Its translation: CASSFGIGETQYF.

This clone came up once. In DNA, the CDR3 is TGTGCCAGCCAGGACAGGATAGACGGAGATACTGAAGCTTTCTTT. It encodes CASQDRIDGDTEAFF. This chain joins TRBV18 and TRBJ1-1; 7 bases are shared with TRBD1. The CDR3 covers 15 residues. V was pared by 8 bases and J by 5 bases, with 14 bases of the junction left unmatched. From germline, CDR1 is KGHSH and CDR2 LQKENI.